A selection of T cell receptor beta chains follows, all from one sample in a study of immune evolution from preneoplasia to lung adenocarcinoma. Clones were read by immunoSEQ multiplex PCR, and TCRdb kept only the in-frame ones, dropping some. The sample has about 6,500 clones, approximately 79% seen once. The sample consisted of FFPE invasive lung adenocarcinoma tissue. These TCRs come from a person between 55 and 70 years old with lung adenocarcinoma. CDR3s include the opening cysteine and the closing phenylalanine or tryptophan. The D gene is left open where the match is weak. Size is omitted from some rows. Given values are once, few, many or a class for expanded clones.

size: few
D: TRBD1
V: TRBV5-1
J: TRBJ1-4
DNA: TGCGCCAGCAGCCCTTACAGGGGGCGTGAAAAACTGTTTTTT
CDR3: CASSPYRGREKLFF

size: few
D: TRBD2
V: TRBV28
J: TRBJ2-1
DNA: TGTGCCAGCAGTTCAAGACTAGCGGGGGAGACCTACAATGAGCAGTTCTTC
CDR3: CASSSRLAGETYNEQFF

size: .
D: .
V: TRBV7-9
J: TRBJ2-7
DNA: TGTGCCAGCAGCCACCCACTGAGAACACCCTACGAGCAGTACTTC
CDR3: CASSHPLRTPYEQYF

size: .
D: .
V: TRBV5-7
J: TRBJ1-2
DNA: TGTGCCAGCAGCCGCCCGGGAATATATGGCTACACCTTC
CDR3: CASSRPGIYGYTF

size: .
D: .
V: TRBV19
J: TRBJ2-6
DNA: TGTGCCAGTAGTATGGGGCGGGTGAACTCTGGGGCCAACGTCCTGACTTTC
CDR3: CASSMGRVNSGANVLTF

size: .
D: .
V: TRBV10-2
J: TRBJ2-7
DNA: TGCGCCAGCAGTGACCCCTACGAGCAGTACTTC
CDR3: CASSDPYEQYF

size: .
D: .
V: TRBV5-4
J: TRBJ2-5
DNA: TGTGCCAGCAGCTTGGGTGGTGGGACCGGCTTGGGGCCGAAGACCCAGTACTTC
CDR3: CASSLGGGTGLGPKTQYF

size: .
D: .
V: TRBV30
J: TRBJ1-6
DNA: TGTGCCTGGAGACGTCGGTCACCCCTCCACTTT
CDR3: CAWRRRSPLHF

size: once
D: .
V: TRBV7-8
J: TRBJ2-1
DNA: TGTGCCAGCAGCTCCCTGTCAGGGGGGAGGGAGCAGTTCTTC
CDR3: CASSSLSGGREQFF

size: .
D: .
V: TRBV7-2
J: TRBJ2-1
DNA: TGTGCCAGCAGCCCTACTAATAGTCCCCCTTTCTTC
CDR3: CASSPTNSPPFF

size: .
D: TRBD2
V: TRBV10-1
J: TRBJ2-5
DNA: TGCGCCAGCAGTGCGAGCGGGAGGCGGGAGACCCAGTACTTC
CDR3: CASSASGRRETQYF

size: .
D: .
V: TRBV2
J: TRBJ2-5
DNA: TGTGCCAGCAGTGAAGGTCGAGGCGGAGGGACCCAGTACTTC
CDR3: CASSEGRGGGTQYF

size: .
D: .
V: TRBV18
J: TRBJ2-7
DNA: TGTGCCAGCTCACCAGGCAGGGGCGAGCAGTACTTC
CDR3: CASSPGRGEQYF

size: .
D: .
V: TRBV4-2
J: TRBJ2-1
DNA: TGTGCCAGCAGCCCGATTATGGGCAATGAGCAGTTCTTC
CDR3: CASSPIMGNEQFF

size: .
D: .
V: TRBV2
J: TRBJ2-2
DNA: TGTGCCAGCAGTTCCCTTAAGAACACCGGGGAGCTGTTTTTT
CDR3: CASSSLKNTGELFF

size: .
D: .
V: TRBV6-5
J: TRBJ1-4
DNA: TGTGCCAGCAGTTACTCGGCCGTTGGAAATGAAAAACTGTTTTTT
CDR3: CASSYSAVGNEKLFF

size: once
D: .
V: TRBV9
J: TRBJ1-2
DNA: TGTGCCAGCAGCGTAGGAGGTTCCACGGGCTACACCTTC
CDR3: CASSVGGSTGYTF

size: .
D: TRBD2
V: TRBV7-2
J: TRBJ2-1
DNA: TGTGCCAGCAGCTTACCTCCGACTAGCGACTACAATGAGCAGTTCTTC
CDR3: CASSLPPTSDYNEQFF

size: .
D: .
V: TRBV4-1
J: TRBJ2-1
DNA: TGCGCCAGCAGCCAAGATAGATGGTCCAGTCCGGGTCGGTATTTCTTC
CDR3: CASSQDRWSSPGRYFF

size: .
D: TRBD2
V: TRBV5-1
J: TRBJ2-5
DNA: TGCGCCAGCAGCTCCAGCGGGAGAAGTGGGGAGACCCAGTACTTC
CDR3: CASSSSGRSGETQYF

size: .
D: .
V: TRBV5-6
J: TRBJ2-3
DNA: TGTGCCAGCAGCTACCCGGGACTCCCCATTACTAGCACAGATACGCAGTATTTT
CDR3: CASSYPGLPITSTDTQYF

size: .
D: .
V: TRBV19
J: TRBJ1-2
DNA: TGTGCCAGTAGTAGATTGGGTGGAGGCGGCGGCTACACCTTC
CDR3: CASSRLGGGGGYTF

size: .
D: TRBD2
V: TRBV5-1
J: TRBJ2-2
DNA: TGCGCCAGCAGCCCAACCGGGTTAGCGGGATCCGGGGAGCTGTTTTTT
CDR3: CASSPTGLAGSGELFF

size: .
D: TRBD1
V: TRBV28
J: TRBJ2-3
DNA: TGTGCCAGCAGGACTCATGACAGGGAGATCACAGATACGCAGTATTTT
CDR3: CASRTHDREITDTQYF

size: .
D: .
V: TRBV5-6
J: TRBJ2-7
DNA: TGTGCCAGCAGCTCCCTACAGTACCCTCTAGGGCAGTACTTC
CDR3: CASSSLQYPLGQYF

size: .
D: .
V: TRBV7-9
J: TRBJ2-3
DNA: TGTGCCAGCAGCTTCGGACCTTTTCATCCGACAGATACGCAGTATTTT
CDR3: CASSFGPFHPTDTQYF

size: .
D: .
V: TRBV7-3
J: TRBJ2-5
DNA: TGTGCCAGTAGCTCAAGCCGGGAAGAGACCCAGTACTTC
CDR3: CASSSSREETQYF

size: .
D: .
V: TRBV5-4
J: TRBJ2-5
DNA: TGTGCCAGCAGCAGCACCTCCAGGGTTCAGGAGACCCAGTACTTC
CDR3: CASSSTSRVQETQYF

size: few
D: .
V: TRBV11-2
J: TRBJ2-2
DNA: TGTGCCAGCAGCACGAACTCAGAGCTGTTTTTT
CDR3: CASSTNSELFF

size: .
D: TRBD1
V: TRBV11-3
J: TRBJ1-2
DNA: TGTGCCAGCAGCTTAGGGACACAACAGGGGACGGTTGGCTACACTTTC
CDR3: CASSLGTQQGTVGYTF

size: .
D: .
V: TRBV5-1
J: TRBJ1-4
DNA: TGCGCCAGCAGCTTGGCGCAAAACGAAAAACTGTTTTTT
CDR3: CASSLAQNEKLFF

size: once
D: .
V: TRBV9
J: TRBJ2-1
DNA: TGTGCCAGCGCCTTCTCTCAGGGGAATGAGCAGTTCTTC
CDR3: CASAFSQGNEQFF

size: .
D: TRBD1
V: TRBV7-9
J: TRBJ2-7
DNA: TGTGCCAGCAACCCGGGACAGGGGTACAACGAGCAGTACTTC
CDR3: CASNPGQGYNEQYF

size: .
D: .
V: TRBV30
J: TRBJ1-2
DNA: TGTGCCTGGAGTGCTGGCGTAGCTGTTGGCTACACCTTC
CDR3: CAWSAGVAVGYTF

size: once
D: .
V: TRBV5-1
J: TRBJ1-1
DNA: TGCGCCAGCAGCCAGATCCAAGTAGGACGCCAAGCTTTCTTT
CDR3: CASSQIQVGRQAFF

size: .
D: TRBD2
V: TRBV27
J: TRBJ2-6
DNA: TGTGCCAGCAGTTTGGGACTAGCGGGAACTGGGGCCAACGTCCTGACTTTC
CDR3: CASSLGLAGTGANVLTF

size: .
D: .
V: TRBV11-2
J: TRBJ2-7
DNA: TGTGCCAGCACCTCAGGAGGAGCCCGCGAGCAGTACTTC
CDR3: CASTSGGAREQYF

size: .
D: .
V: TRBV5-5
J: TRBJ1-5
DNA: TGTGCCAGCAGCCTATATAGCAATCAGCCCCAGCATTTT
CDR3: CASSLYSNQPQHF

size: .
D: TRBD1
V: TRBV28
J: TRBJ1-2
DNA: TGTGCCAGCAGTTTACTTCCCGGGACAGCTTCCTATGGCTACACCTTC
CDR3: CASSLLPGTASYGYTF

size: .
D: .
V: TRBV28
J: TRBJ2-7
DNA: TGTGCCAGCATTGACAGCTACGAGCAGTACTTC
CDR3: CASIDSYEQYF